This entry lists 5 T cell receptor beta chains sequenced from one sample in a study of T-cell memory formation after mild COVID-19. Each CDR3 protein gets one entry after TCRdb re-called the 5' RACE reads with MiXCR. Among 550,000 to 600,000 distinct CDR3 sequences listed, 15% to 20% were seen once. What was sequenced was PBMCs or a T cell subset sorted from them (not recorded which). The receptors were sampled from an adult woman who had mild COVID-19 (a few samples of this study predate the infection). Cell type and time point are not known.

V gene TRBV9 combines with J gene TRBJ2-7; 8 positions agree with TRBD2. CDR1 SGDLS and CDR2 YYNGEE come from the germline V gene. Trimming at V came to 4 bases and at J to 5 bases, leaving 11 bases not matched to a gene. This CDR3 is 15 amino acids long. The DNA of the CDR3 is TGTGCCAGCAGCCCATGGGGAGCGGGGGTCGACGAGCAGTACTTC. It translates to CASSPWGAGVDEQYF.

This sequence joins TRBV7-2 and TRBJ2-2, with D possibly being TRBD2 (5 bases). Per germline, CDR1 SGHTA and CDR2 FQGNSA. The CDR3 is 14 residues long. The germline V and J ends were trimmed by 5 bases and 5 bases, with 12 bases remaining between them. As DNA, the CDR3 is TGTGCCAGCAGCGCCGAAGCGGCAACCGGGGAGCTGTTTTTT. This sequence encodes CASSAEAATGELFF.

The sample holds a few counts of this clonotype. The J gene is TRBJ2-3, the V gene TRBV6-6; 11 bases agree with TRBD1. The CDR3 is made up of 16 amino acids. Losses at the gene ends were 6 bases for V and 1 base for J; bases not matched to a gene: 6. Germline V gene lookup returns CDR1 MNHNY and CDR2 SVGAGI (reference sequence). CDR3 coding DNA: TGTGCCAGCAGCCCCGGACAGGGGGCTGGCACAGATACGCAGTATTTT. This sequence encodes CASSPGQGAGTDTQYF.

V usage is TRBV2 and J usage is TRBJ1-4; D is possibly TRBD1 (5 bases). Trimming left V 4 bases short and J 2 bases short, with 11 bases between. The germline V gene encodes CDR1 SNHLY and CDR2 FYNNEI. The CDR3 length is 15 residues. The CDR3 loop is CASSGGILTNEKLFF. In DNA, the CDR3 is TGTGCCAGCAGTGGGGGGATTCTTACTAATGAAAAACTGTTTTTT.

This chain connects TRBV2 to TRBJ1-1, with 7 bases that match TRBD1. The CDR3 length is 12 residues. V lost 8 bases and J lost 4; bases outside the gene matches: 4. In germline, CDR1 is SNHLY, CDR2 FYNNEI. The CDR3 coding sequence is TGTGCCAGCGACAGGGAAATCACTGAAGCTTTCTTT. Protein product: CASDREITEAFF.